What follows are 23 T cell receptor beta chains derived from one specimen sequenced in a study of cytomegalovirus exposure and HLA in healthy donors. Clones were read by immunoSEQ multiplex PCR, and TCRdb kept only the in-frame ones, dropping some. This sample carries 50,000 to 70,000 clones, 85% to 95% of them seen once, and the ten largest clones take approximately 5.4%. Source material: PBMCs. These receptors were collected from a young woman in good health and CMV-seropositive.

The chain uses TRBV27 and TRBJ2-2; D gene uncertain. The V end lost 3 bases, the J end lost 7 bases, and 6 bases lay between the germline ends. The CDR3 is 12 residues long. Germline V lookup: CDR1 MNHEY, CDR2 SMNVEV (reference sequence). CDR3 DNA: TGTGCCAGCAGTTTTTCAAACGGGGAGCTGTTTTTT. Encoded protein: CASSFSNGELFF.

This clone occurred a few times. The chain carries TRBV10-3 and TRBJ1-4; D remains unclear. V was pared by 9 bases and J by 4 bases, with 12 bases between. The length of the CDR3 is 13 residues. Germline-derived CDR1 and CDR2 are ENHRY and SYGVKD. Here the CDR3 reads CAIRGTGNEKLFF. In nucleotides, the CDR3 is TGTGCCATACGGGGTACGGGTAATGAAAAACTGTTTTTT.

This clone was detected once. V gene TRBV27 combines with J gene TRBJ2-3; unclear D gene. Germline V gene lookup returns CDR1 MNHEY and CDR2 SMNVEV (reference sequence). CDR3 length: 14 amino acids. V lost 0 bases, J lost 3 bases, and 7 bases lay in between. The CDR3 here is CASSLSQSTDTQYF. The CDR3 DNA reads TGTGCCAGCAGTTTATCACAGTCTACAGATACGCAGTATTTT.

The chain employs TRBV11-2 and TRBJ2-5; 10 bases align to TRBD1. Looked up from germline, CDR1 is SGHAT and CDR2 is FQNNGV. This CDR3 is 17 amino acids long. The ends lost 2 bases at V and 2 bases at J; junction bases unmatched: 8. This CDR3 is CASSLRPGQGPQETQYF. The CDR3 nucleotides are TGTGCCAGCAGCTTACGTCCGGGACAGGGGCCTCAAGAGACCCAGTACTTC.

The chain combines TRBV2 with TRBJ1-2, with 8 bases lining up with TRBD1. The junction had 5 bases not matched to a gene; V was cut back by 7 bases and J by 4 bases. The CDR3 extends over 13 amino acids. Germline assignment: CDR1 SNHLY and CDR2 FYNNEI. CDR3 DNA: TGTGCCAGCACAATACAGGGGGGCTATGGCTACACCTTC. Residues: CASTIQGGYGYTF.

This chain connects TRBV2 to TRBJ1-1, with 7 nucleotides matching TRBD1. Germline assignment: CDR1 SNHLY and CDR2 FYNNEI. V shed 9 bases and J 5 bases; nucleotides not matched to a gene: 6. The CDR3 length is 12 residues. The CDR3 sequence is CASKGAWTEAFF. In DNA, the CDR3 is TGTGCCAGTAAGGGGGCTTGGACTGAAGCTTTCTTT.

The chain recombines TRBV5-4 with TRBJ2-5, with D possibly matching TRBD1 (6 bases). Germline V lookup: CDR1 SGHNT, CDR2 YYREEE (reference sequence). Trimming cost V 2 bases and J 2 bases, with 7 bases left between them. The CDR3 totals 13 residues. Written as DNA, the CDR3 is TGTGCCAGCAGCTTCGGACAGCAAGAGACCCAGTACTTC. Translating it yields CASSFGQQETQYF.

CDR3 loop: CASTRRGSSNTEAFF. DNA of the CDR3: TGTGCCTCTACTCGCAGGGGGTCCTCGAACACTGAAGCTTTCTTT. The chain links TRBV30 to TRBJ1-1; TRBD1 matches at 7 bases. CDR3 length: 15 residues. The germline CDR1 and CDR2 sequences are GTSNPN and SVGIG (reference sequence). V was pared by 7 bases and J by 1 base, with 12 bases of the junction left unmatched.

V and J are TRBV5-6 and TRBJ2-2; 9 bases are shared with TRBD1. V lost 5 bases to trimming and J lost 0 bases; unmatched junction nucleotides: 5. The CDR3 runs 16 residues. In germline, CDR1 is SGHDT, CDR2 YYEEEE. CDR3 loop: CASSFRQGANTGELFF. The CDR3 bases are TGTGCCAGCAGTTTCAGACAGGGGGCGAACACCGGGGAGCTGTTTTTT.

This chain links TRBV2 with TRBJ2-6; D may be TRBD2 (5 bases). The CDR3 spans 14 residues. Trimming stripped 4 bases from V and 2 bases from J, with 6 bases between. CDR1 is SNHLY and CDR2 is FYNNEI in the germline V gene. For the CDR3, the DNA is TGTGCCAGCAGTGTGGGAGCTGGGGCCAACGTCCTGACTTTC. It specifies CASSVGAGANVLTF.

The CDR3 loop is CASSVGLAGLTGELFF. CDR3 DNA sequence: TGTGCCAGCAGCGTAGGACTAGCGGGACTAACCGGGGAGCTGTTTTTT. The chain recombines TRBV9 with TRBJ2-2, with 11 bases fitting TRBD2. CDR3 length: 16 amino acids. Germline V CDR1 and CDR2: SGDLS, YYNGEE. Losses at the gene ends were 0 bases for V and 5 bases for J; bases not matched to a gene: 3.

The rearrangement joins TRBV9 to TRBJ2-7, with D possibly TRBD2 on 7 matching bases. The CDR3 runs to 14 residues. Trimming removed 2 bases from V and 0 bases from J, with 9 bases in between. Germline CDR1 SGDLS, CDR2 YYNGEE. The CDR3 spells CASSVGGPSYEQYF. CDR3 bases: TGTGCCAGCAGCGTCGGGGGGCCCTCCTACGAGCAGTACTTC.

The chain carries TRBV15 and TRBJ1-1, with unresolved D. This CDR3 is built from 14 residues. Germline loops: CDR1 LNHNV, CDR2 YYDKDF (reference sequence). V gave up 0 bases and J gave up 7 bases, with 12 bases separating them. The CDR3 bases are TGTGCCACCAGCAGAGATACCCGCGGTAGTGAAGCTTTCTTT. Protein: CATSRDTRGSEAFF.

The rearrangement joins TRBV19 to TRBJ2-3; 9 nucleotides line up with TRBD1. V was pared by 2 bases and J by 1 base, with 4 bases of the junction left unmatched. Germline V gene data show CDR1 as LNHDA and CDR2 as SQIVND (reference sequence). This CDR3 contains 16 residues. CDR3 in amino acids: CASSIYRTGGTDTQYF. The CDR3 DNA reads TGTGCCAGTAGTATATATAGGACAGGGGGCACAGATACGCAGTATTTT. Full variable domain (remainder filled in from reference TRBV19 and TRBJ2-3): DGGITQSPKYLFRKEGQNVTLSCEQNLNHDAMYWYRQDPGQGLRLIYYSQIVNDFQKGDIAEGYSVSREKKESFPLTVTSAQKNPTAFYLCASSIYRTGGTDTQYFGPGTRLTVL.

The chain couples TRBV14 to TRBJ2-7, with 7 bases lining up with TRBD2. The CDR3 runs to 14 residues. Germline V gives CDR1 SGHDN, CDR2 FVKESK. Trimming took 4 bases from V and 3 from J; bases not matched to a gene: 6. The CDR3, as DNA: TGTGCCAGCAGCCCGTTCGGACTAGTCTACGAGCAGTACTTC. Translating gives CASSPFGLVYEQYF.

This chain links TRBV5-1 with TRBJ2-5, with 8 bases fitting TRBD2. V was pared by 4 bases and J by 5 bases, with 7 bases of the junction left unmatched. Germline values: CDR1 SGHRS, CDR2 YFSETQ. This CDR3 contains 14 residues. CDR3 residues: CASSPVLAGETQYF. The DNA for the CDR3 is TGCGCCAGCAGCCCAGTTCTAGCGGGTGAGACCCAGTACTTC.

CDR3 DNA: TGTGCCAGCAGCTTAGGGGGGGTTTCCCAAGAGACCCAGTACTTC. It encodes CASSLGGVSQETQYF. V is TRBV7-8 and J is TRBJ2-5; a possible D gene is TRBD2 (6 bases). Between the trimmed V and J ends, which lost 1 base and 1 base, there was a span of 10 bases. This CDR3 contains 15 residues. Germline V gene lookup returns CDR1 SGHVS and CDR2 FQNEAQ.

The genes are TRBV5-6 and TRBJ1-3; no reliable D call. CDR3 length equals 15 residues. CDR1 and CDR2 from the germline V gene are SGHDT and YYEEEE. V dropped 0 bases and J dropped 2 bases, with 9 bases sitting between them. The CDR3 region has the DNA TGTGCCAGCAGCTTGGCCCCGGGAACTGGAAACACCATATATTTT. This codes for CASSLAPGTGNTIYF.

The rearrangement joins TRBV11-2 to TRBJ1-2; 8 nucleotides line up with TRBD1. The V gene's germline CDR1 is SGHAT and CDR2 FQNNGV. This CDR3 is built from 13 residues. V lost 5 bases, J lost 6 bases, and 5 bases stayed unmatched. CDR3 region: CASSRLQGDGYTF. The DNA for the CDR3 is TGTGCCAGCAGCAGACTACAGGGGGATGGCTACACCTTC.

This chain joins TRBV10-2 and TRBJ2-2; 11 nucleotides match TRBD2. Germline CDR1 is WSHSY and CDR2 is SAAADI. The CDR3 is made up of 15 amino acids. V lost 6 bases, J lost 6 bases, and 6 bases stayed unmatched. CDR3 in amino acids: CASRPTSGSSGELFF. The CDR3 DNA reads TGCGCCAGCAGGCCTACTAGCGGGAGTTCCGGGGAGCTGTTTTTT.

This clone has just one count. The CDR3 coding sequence is TGCAGCGTTGAATCGTCACGCGCCCTATATGGCTACACCTTC. Its protein is CSVESSRALYGYTF. This sequence joins TRBV29-1 and TRBJ1-2, with D hard to call. CDR1 SQVTM and CDR2 ANQGSEA come from the germline V gene. This CDR3 region has 14 residues. Trimming left V 2 bases short and J 5 bases short, with 15 bases between.

This clone was counted a single time. V is TRBV11-1 and J is TRBJ2-5; 12 bases are shared with TRBD2. The CDR3 covers 15 residues. V dropped 6 bases and J dropped 5; count of bases not matched to a gene: 7. Germline CDR1 reads SGHAT; CDR2 reads FQDESV (reference sequence). The CDR3 nucleotides are TGTGCCAGCAGTTGGACTAGCGGGGAGCTGGAGACCCAGTACTTC. Residues: CASSWTSGELETQYF.

The chain has TRBV9 and TRBJ2-5, with 8 positions matching TRBD2. Germline V gene lookup returns CDR1 SGDLS and CDR2 YYNGEE. J lost 5 bases, V lost 0 bases, and 12 bases had no gene match. This CDR3 spans 17 amino acids. The CDR3 region is CASSVGLGGAGVETQYF. CDR3 in DNA: TGTGCCAGCAGCGTAGGATTAGGAGGAGCGGGAGTTGAGACCCAGTACTTC.